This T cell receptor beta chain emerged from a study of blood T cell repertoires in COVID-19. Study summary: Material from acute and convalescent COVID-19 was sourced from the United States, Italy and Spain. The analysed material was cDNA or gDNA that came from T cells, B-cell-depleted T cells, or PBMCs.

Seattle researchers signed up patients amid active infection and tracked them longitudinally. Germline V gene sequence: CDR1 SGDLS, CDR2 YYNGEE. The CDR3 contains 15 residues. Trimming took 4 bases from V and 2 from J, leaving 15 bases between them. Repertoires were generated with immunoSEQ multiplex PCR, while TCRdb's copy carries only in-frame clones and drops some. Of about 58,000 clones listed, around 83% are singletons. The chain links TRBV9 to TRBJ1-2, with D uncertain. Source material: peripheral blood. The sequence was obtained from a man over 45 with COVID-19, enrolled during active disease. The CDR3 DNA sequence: TGTGCCAGCAGCTTCGGGTGGAAAGGCAACTATGGCTACACCTTC. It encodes CASSFGWKGNYGYTF.